This TCR beta chain appears in the sequencing data of a study of CD8 T cells in Susac syndrome. The CDR3 totals 16 residues. The V gene end was trimmed by 3 bases and the J gene end by 4 bases; junction bases not matched to a gene: 7. Germline CDR1 LGHNA, CDR2 YSLEER. When the RNA was reverse transcribed, random hexamers were used with an input of roughly 0.45 to 1 ug. TCRdb passed the immunoSEQ multiplex PCR reads through MiXCR, listing each CDR3 protein once. The data show 65,000 to 80,000 distinct CDR3 sequences, more than 85% seen once. In blood CD8+ and CD4+ T cells, TCR beta underwent sequencing.

The gene calls are TRBV4-3 and TRBJ2-2; TRBD2 matches at 8 bases. Sequencing was performed on CD8+ T cells from PBMCs. This clonotype was obtained from a human donor with multiple sclerosis. CDR3 nucleotide sequence: TGCGCCAGCAGCCAGGGGACTAGTGTTATCACCGGGGAGCTGTTTTTT. Amino acid sequence: CASSQGTSVITGELFF.